In its sample, the clone carrying this T cell receptor (beta chain) was seen once. Selected positively for CCR7 and CD45RO-negative, naive CD8 cells excluded terminally differentiated effector memory CD45RA+ cells. This table comes from immunoSEQ multiplex PCR, and its TCRdb copy is limited to in-frame clones, with some not included. The table includes nearly 600,000 clones, nearly 97% detected once. This record belongs to a study of shared clonotypes between healthy human individuals. The clonotype originates from a woman aged 25-40 years in good health. The sequenced sample consisted of naive CD8+ T cells sorted from blood.

The CDR3 sequence is CASSLLRVETQYF. For the CDR3, the DNA is TGTGCCAGCAGTTTGTTGCGTGTTGAGACCCAGTACTTC. The chain couples TRBV28 to TRBJ2-5; D gene unclear. This CDR3 spans 13 amino acids. Germline V gene lookup returns CDR1 MDHEN and CDR2 SYDVKM. V lost 3 bases to trimming and J lost 5 bases, with 10 bases between them. The whole variable domain, filled in from reference TRBV28 and TRBJ2-5, reads DVKVTQSSRYLVKRTGEKVFLECVQDMDHENMFWYRQDPGLGLRLIYFSYDVKMKEKGDIPEGYSVSREKKERFSLILESASTNQTSMYLCASSLLRVETQYFGPGTRLLVL.